These 24 T cell receptor beta chains originate from one sample sequenced in a study of CD8 T cells in ankylosing spondylitis (TCRdb year 2017). Libraries were prepared through 5' RACE. The listed sequencing device is Illumina HiSeq 2500. TCRdb reprocessing: public reads trimmed at Q25 with fastp, clones called with MiXCR, in-frame beta chains kept. Entries that share a CDR3 protein sequence are merged under the most common genes and DNA. Counted in this sample were over 130,000 distinct CDR3 sequences; 40% to 50% of them appeared once. The leading ten clones occupy 13% to 15% of the sample. The sample taken for sequencing was synovial fluid, either unsorted or a sorted T cell fraction (not recorded which). All receptors come from a male donor with ankylosing spondylitis.

This clonotype was detected many times. The chain joins TRBV30 to TRBJ2-3, with 10 bases identical to TRBD1. CDR1 is GTSNPN and CDR2 is SVGIG in the germline V gene (reference sequence). Trimming took 0 bases from V and 0 from J; bases not matched to a gene: 0. The CDR3 is 15 residues long. The CDR3 region has the DNA TGTGCCTGGAGTGTGGGACAGGGGAGCACAGATACGCAGTATTTT. It encodes CAWSVGQGSTDTQYF.

This CDR3 reads CASSLRTAPRDEQFF. CDR3 nucleotide sequence: TGTGCCAGCAGCTTAAGGACAGCGCCGCGGGATGAGCAGTTCTTC. V gene TRBV7-3 combines with J gene TRBJ2-1, with D tentatively TRBD1 (6 bases). The CDR3 length is 15 residues. The germline V gene has CDR1 SGHTA and CDR2 FQGTGA. V lost 1 base to trimming and J lost 8 bases, with 15 bases between them.

The chain couples TRBV5-1 to TRBJ1-1; D might be TRBD1 (5 bases). The germline gives CDR1 SGHRS, CDR2 YFSETQ. The V end was cut by 2 bases, the J end by 0 bases, with 11 bases between. CDR3 length equals 15 residues. The CDR3: CASSFGQHMNTEAFF. CDR3 bases: TGCGCCAGCAGCTTCGGACAACACATGAACACTGAAGCTTTCTTT.

The CDR3 region has the DNA TGTGCCAGCAGTTATATCGACAGGGGAAACTACGAGCAGTACTTC. Protein product: CASSYIDRGNYEQYF. The chain carries TRBV6-2 or TRBV6-3 and TRBJ2-7; 8 bases fit TRBD1. The CDR3 runs to 15 residues. V was pared by 3 bases and J by 3 bases, with 7 bases of the junction left unmatched. The germline CDR1 and CDR2 sequences are MNHEY and SVGEGT.

The rearrangement links TRBV20-1 to TRBJ2-5; D may be TRBD1 or TRBD2 (6 bases each). Looked up from germline, CDR1 is DFQATT and CDR2 is SNEGSKA (reference sequence). The CDR3 is made up of 16 amino acids. V lost 2 bases and J lost 6, with 22 bases in between. The CDR3: CSARNPMVGGGQTQYF. CDR3 coding DNA: TGCAGTGCTAGAAACCCAATGGTTGGAGGGGGGCAGACCCAGTACTTC.

This clonotype was seen ten or more times. The chain couples TRBV5-1 to TRBJ1-4, with a weak D call TRBD1 (5 bases). The CDR3 covers 14 residues. CDR1 is SGHRS and CDR2 is YFSETQ in the germline V gene. The V end lost 3 bases, the J end lost 3 bases, and 9 bases lay between the germline ends. Written as DNA, the CDR3 is TGCGCCAGCAGCTCCCGGGACGCTAATGAAAAACTGTTTTTT. Amino acids: CASSSRDANEKLFF.

The chain carries TRBV20-1 and TRBJ2-5; TRBD2 agrees at 7 bases. The V gene's germline CDR1 is DFQATT and CDR2 SNEGSKA (reference sequence). CDR3 length: 14 amino acids. The junction had 6 bases not matched to a gene; V was cut back by 5 bases and J by 0 bases. CDR3 residues: CSADPLADQETQYF. In DNA form, the CDR3 reads TGCAGTGCTGATCCGCTAGCGGACCAAGAGACCCAGTACTTC.

The chain is built from TRBV5-1 and TRBJ2-1; D uncertain. The V gene lost 4 bases and the J gene lost 2 bases, with 25 bases spanning the gap. The CDR3 extends over 19 amino acids. Germline CDR1 and CDR2: SGHRS and YFSETQ. CDR3 sequence: CASSLGKIYPPWPYNEQFF. In DNA, the CDR3 is TGCGCCAGCAGCCTTGGTAAAATATATCCCCCCTGGCCCTACAATGAGCAGTTCTTC.

This chain uses TRBV28 with TRBJ2-1; 14 bases are a match to TRBD2. Germline V gives CDR1 MDHEN, CDR2 SYDVKM. The CDR3 consists of 18 residues. Losses at the gene ends were 6 bases for V and 4 bases for J; bases not matched to a gene: 11. The CDR3 spells CASSQPGLAGEMYNEQFF. The CDR3 nucleotides read TGTGCCAGCAGCCAGCCGGGACTAGCGGGAGAGATGTACAATGAGCAGTTCTTC.

The genes are TRBV27 and TRBJ2-1; a weak D match, TRBD1 (5 bases). Germline values: CDR1 MNHEY, CDR2 SMNVEV (reference sequence). Trimming removed 6 bases from V and 10 bases from J, with 22 bases in between. This CDR3 comprises 15 residues. The CDR3 DNA reads as TGTGCCAGCAGCCCAGGGATTCACGTTCTCTGGGAGCAGTTCTTC. It codes for CASSPGIHVLWEQFF.

This chain connects TRBV25-1 to TRBJ1-2; D not certain. The CDR3 has 14 residues. Deletions cut 0 bases from V and 6 bases from J, with 11 bases between. Germline CDR1 is MGHDK and CDR2 is SYGVNS. The CDR3 reads CASSEYGAIDGYTF. CDR3 nucleotide sequence: TGTGCCAGCAGTGAATATGGAGCAATCGATGGCTACACCTTC.

This chain uses TRBV4-3 with TRBJ2-1; unclear D gene. Deletions cut 0 bases from V and 7 bases from J, with 7 bases between. CDR1 and CDR2 (germline): LGHNA, YSLEER. The CDR3 has 13 residues. CDR3 nucleotides: TGCGCCAGCAGCCAAGAGCCGAGGAATGAGCAGTTCTTC. Protein: CASSQEPRNEQFF.

In this sample, this clonotype turned up many times. The J gene is TRBJ1-2, the V gene TRBV4-3, with D possibly being TRBD1 (6 bases). This CDR3 comprises 15 residues. Trimming shortened V by 1 base and J by 6 bases, and 15 bases separated the two germline ends. The germline V gene encodes CDR1 LGHNA and CDR2 YSLEER. The CDR3 nucleotides read TGCGCCAGCAGCCAAGCGGGGGCGTATTTGGATGGCTACACCTTC. Translation: CASSQAGAYLDGYTF.

The gene calls are TRBV7-3 and TRBJ2-7, with D perhaps TRBD1 or TRBD2 (6 bases each). The CDR3 runs 16 residues. V was cut by 1 base and J by 0 bases, with 13 bases left in between. Germline CDR1 and CDR2: SGHTA and FQGTGA. The CDR3 DNA is TGTGCCAGCAGCTTAATGGGGGGACACAACTCCTACGAGCAGTACTTC. It is translated as CASSLMGGHNSYEQYF.

This clonotype was counted a few times. The chain couples TRBV12-3 or TRBV12-4 to TRBJ1-1; 7 nucleotides align to TRBD1. The V and J ends lost 7 bases and 5 bases, in that order; junction bases with no gene match: 10. CDR3 length equals 14 residues. Here the CDR3 reads CASTHTQGLTEAFF. The CDR3, as DNA: TGTGCCAGCACCCATACACAGGGGTTAACTGAAGCTTTCTTT.

The rearrangement joins TRBV10-3 to TRBJ2-1, with D tentatively TRBD1 or TRBD2 (6 bases each). This CDR3 comprises 15 residues. V was clipped by 5 bases and J by 6 bases, with 17 bases between them. The V gene's germline CDR1 is ENHRY and CDR2 SYGVKD. CDR3 nucleotide sequence: TGTGCCATCAGTACCGAAGGGGGGCCTCTCAATGAGCAGTTCTTC. Translating gives CAISTEGGPLNEQFF.

This clonotype was recorded many times. CDR3 sequence (DNA): TGTGCCAGCAGCCAAGGAGCGGGGGGGGCGATAGAGCAGTTCTTC. This encodes CASSQGAGGAIEQFF. The gene calls are TRBV3-1 and TRBJ2-1, with 10 bases fitting TRBD2. Germline CDR1 reads LGHDT; CDR2 reads YNNKEL (reference sequence). V was clipped by 1 base and J by 10 bases; unmatched bases: 7. The CDR3 is 15 residues long.

This clonotype was seen a few times. The chain carries TRBV28 and TRBJ2-5; 14 bases agree with TRBD2. Germline CDR1 reads MDHEN; CDR2 reads SYDVKM. This CDR3 spans 19 amino acids. V shed 2 bases and J 1 base; nucleotides not matched to a gene: 9. CDR3 in DNA: TGTGCCAGCAGTTTAGTAGTGGGACTAGCGGGAGTCTCCCAAGAGACCCAGTACTTC. This translates into CASSLVVGLAGVSQETQYF.

This clonotype occurred a few times. The V call is TRBV5-6, the J call TRBJ1-3; the D is unclear. Trimming shortened V by 0 bases and J by 0 bases, and 7 bases separated the two germline ends. The CDR3 runs 15 residues. Germline values: CDR1 SGHDT, CDR2 YYEEEE. The CDR3, as DNA: TGTGCCAGCAGCTTGGGGTCAGCCTCTGGAAACACCATATATTTT. It codes for CASSLGSASGNTIYF.

J is TRBJ2-3 and V is TRBV12-3 or TRBV12-4; D is perhaps TRBD1 or TRBD2 (5 bases each). Between the trimmed V and J ends, which lost 8 bases and 8 bases, there was a span of 17 bases. This CDR3 spans 13 amino acids. CDR3: CASGGWVHGTQYF. In nucleotides, the CDR3 is TGTGCCAGCGGGGGATGGGTGCATGGTACGCAGTATTTT.

This clonotype was found a few times. V usage is TRBV7-7 and J usage is TRBJ2-2; D gene uncertain. The length of the CDR3 is 15 residues. Germline V gene data show CDR1 as SSHAT and CDR2 as FNYEAQ (reference sequence). Between the trimmed V and J ends, which lost 2 bases and 1 base, there was a span of 8 bases. The CDR3 is CASSLRAQNTGELFF. The DNA of the CDR3 is TGTGCCAGCAGCTTACGGGCACAGAACACCGGGGAGCTGTTTTTT.

This chain uses TRBV4-1 with TRBJ1-5; D might be TRBD1 (6 bases). CDR1 and CDR2 from the germline V gene are MGHRA and YSYEKL. V lost 5 bases, J lost 6 bases, and 17 bases lay in between. CDR3 length: 15 residues. The CDR3 reads CASSKRRQGFQPQHF. In nucleotides, the CDR3 is TGCGCCAGCAGCAAAAGGCGTCAGGGGTTTCAGCCCCAGCATTTT.

The genes are TRBV12-3 or TRBV12-4 and TRBJ2-3, with 7 positions matching TRBD1. With 5 bases clipped from V and 0 bases from J, the junction kept 8 bases outside the gene matches. The length of the CDR3 is 16 residues. This CDR3 reads CASSIDRDQSTDTQYF. CDR3 nucleotides: TGTGCCAGCAGTATCGACAGGGATCAGAGCACAGATACGCAGTATTTT.

The chain carries TRBV29-1 and TRBJ1-2, with D maybe TRBD1 (6 bases). The CDR3 extends over 13 amino acids. Germline lookup yields CDR1 SQVTM and CDR2 ANQGSEA. V shed 4 bases and J shed 4 bases, with 13 bases lying between them. As DNA, the CDR3 is TGCAGCGTTGTGAGTGAGGGGGTCTATGGCTACACCTTC. Its protein is CSVVSEGVYGYTF.